One sample yielded the 31 T cell receptor beta chains listed below, sequenced in a study of cytomegalovirus exposure and HLA in healthy donors. With 60 Vbeta and 13 Jbeta primers, the PCR was carried out. Clones were read by immunoSEQ multiplex PCR, and TCRdb kept only the in-frame ones, dropping some. Seen here are fewer than 100,000 clones, about 80% observed once, and the top ten hold around 3.5%. The source material was PBMCs. The receptors shown here come from a man aged 40-49 years in good health and CMV-seronegative.

In DNA, the CDR3 is TGTGCCAGCAGTGTTACCGGGACAGGGGTTTACAATGAGCAGTTCTTC. Translating it yields CASSVTGTGVYNEQFF. V usage is TRBV25-1 and J usage is TRBJ2-1, with TRBD1 identical over 10 bases. Trimming removed 4 bases from V and 4 bases from J; junction bases left unmatched: 7. Per germline, CDR1 MGHDK and CDR2 SYGVNS. The CDR3 consists of 16 residues.

The rearrangement links TRBV5-6 to TRBJ1-2, with TRBD1 matching over 9 bases. CDR3 length equals 17 residues. Trimming removed 0 bases from V and 7 bases from J; junction bases left unmatched: 13. CDR1 is SGHDT, CDR2 YYEEEE, per germline. The CDR3 DNA sequence: TGTGCCAGCAGCTTGGTTTCCAGGGACAGGGAGTCGGGTGGCTACACCTTC. It yields the protein CASSLVSRDRESGGYTF.

This clone has only a few counts. The V and J genes are TRBV19 and TRBJ2-3; D may be TRBD1 (5 bases). The length of the CDR3 is 14 residues. Per germline, CDR1 LNHDA and CDR2 SQIVND (reference sequence). V lost 11 bases and J lost 4, with 19 bases in between. CDR3 region: CAASLAGPPDTQYF. The CDR3 DNA reads as TGTGCCGCATCCCTGGCAGGGCCACCAGATACGCAGTATTTT. The full variable domain, in which reference TRBV19 and TRBJ2-3 provide the parts outside the CDR3, is DGGITQSPKYLFRKEGQNVTLSCEQNLNHDAMYWYRQDPGQGLRLIYYSQIVNDFQKGDIAEGYSVSREKKESFPLTVTSAQKNPTAFYLCAASLAGPPDTQYFGPGTRLTVL.

The chain uses TRBV4-2 and TRBJ2-7; 9 bases are a match to TRBD2. Germline CDR1 LGHNA, CDR2 YNFKEQ. The CDR3 runs to 16 residues. V dropped 1 base and J dropped 4; count of bases not matched to a gene: 8. The chain's CDR3 is CASSQVWASGNYEQYF. The CDR3 DNA sequence: TGTGCCAGCAGCCAAGTATGGGCTAGCGGGAATTACGAGCAGTACTTC.

The chain recombines TRBV15 with TRBJ1-5; TRBD1 matches 7 bases. The CDR3 totals 15 residues. V gave up 1 base and J gave up 3 bases; unmatched junction bases: 3. Germline V lookup: CDR1 LNHNV, CDR2 YYDKDF (reference sequence). DNA of the CDR3: TGTGCCACCAGCAGAGCGGGACAGATCAATCAGCCCCAGCATTTT. Residues: CATSRAGQINQPQHF.

The chain carries TRBV4-2 and TRBJ2-7, with 8 positions matching TRBD2. J gave up 6 bases and V 0 bases, and 10 bases lay outside the gene matches. The CDR3 is 16 amino acids. Germline CDR1 and CDR2: LGHNA and YNFKEQ. The CDR3 here is CASSQEERELFGEQYF. The CDR3, as DNA: TGTGCCAGCAGCCAAGAGGAGCGGGAGCTTTTTGGCGAGCAGTACTTC.

The chain joins TRBV11-2 to TRBJ2-1; no firm D call. CDR1 is SGHAT, CDR2 FQNNGV, per germline. Trimming shortened V by 6 bases and J by 14 bases, and 17 bases separated the two germline ends. This CDR3 spans 12 amino acids. CDR3 sequence reads: CASSFRLEREFF. The CDR3 DNA is TGTGCCAGCAGTTTTCGGCTGGAACGGGAGTTCTTC.

The V gene is TRBV7-9, the J gene TRBJ2-5; 14 bases are a match to TRBD2. CDR3 size: 16 residues. Germline loops: CDR1 SEHNR, CDR2 FQNEAQ (reference sequence). V lost 6 bases, J lost 3 bases, and 6 bases stayed unmatched. The CDR3 loop reads CASSPGLAGGEETQYF. The CDR3 DNA is TGTGCCAGCAGTCCCGGACTAGCGGGGGGAGAAGAGACCCAGTACTTC. The whole variable domain, filled in from reference TRBV7-9 and TRBJ2-5, reads DTGVSQNPRHKITKRGQNVTFRCDPISEHNRLYWYRQTLGQGPEFLTYFQNEAQLEKSRLLSDRFSAERPKGSFSTLEIQRTEQGDSAMYLCASSPGLAGGEETQYFGPGTRLLVL.

This chain links TRBV2 with TRBJ1-4, with D possibly TRBD1 on 5 matching bases. The CDR3 extends over 14 amino acids. V lost 6 bases and J 2 bases, leaving 10 bases between the germline ends. Germline V CDR1 and CDR2: SNHLY, FYNNEI. The CDR3 reads CASRLSGTNEKLFF. CDR3 sequence (DNA): TGTGCCAGCAGACTTTCAGGGACTAATGAAAAACTGTTTTTT. Full variable domain (missing parts from reference TRBV2 and TRBJ1-4): EPEVTQTPSHQVTQMGQEVILRCVPISNHLYFYWYRQILGQKVEFLVSFYNNEISEKSEIFDDQFSVERPDGSNFTLKIRSTKLEDSAMYFCASRLSGTNEKLFFGSGTQLSVL.

CDR3 residues: CASSFSSGLAGELFF. The CDR3 DNA sequence: TGTGCCAGCAGCTTCTCTAGCGGGCTGGCCGGGGAGCTGTTTTTT. The chain combines TRBV5-4 with TRBJ2-2; 8 nucleotides match TRBD2. The germline V gene has CDR1 SGHNT and CDR2 YYREEE (reference sequence). The ends lost 2 bases at V and 6 bases at J; junction bases unmatched: 6. This CDR3 region has 15 residues.

The chain carries TRBV19 and TRBJ2-1; 7 nucleotides line up with TRBD2. This CDR3 region has 14 residues. The germline gives CDR1 LNHDA, CDR2 SQIVND (reference sequence). Unmatched junction bases numbered 5, after V lost 3 bases and J lost 6 bases. As DNA, the CDR3 is TGTGCCAGTAGTATCGGTCTAGCGGTCAATGAGCAGTTCTTC. Protein sequence: CASSIGLAVNEQFF. The whole variable domain, remainder taken from reference TRBV19 and TRBJ2-1, is DGGITQSPKYLFRKEGQNVTLSCEQNLNHDAMYWYRQDPGQGLRLIYYSQIVNDFQKGDIAEGYSVSREKKESFPLTVTSAQKNPTAFYLCASSIGLAVNEQFFGPGTRLTVL.

This clone was observed a few times. The chain links TRBV6-5 to TRBJ2-3; D gene ambiguous. The germline V gene encodes CDR1 MNHEY and CDR2 SVGAGI. The CDR3 has 11 amino acids. Trimming pared 6 bases from V and 5 bases from J, leaving 6 bases between. This CDR3 reads CASRKQDTQYF. The CDR3 DNA reads TGTGCCAGCAGAAAGCAAGATACGCAGTATTTT.

The CDR3 protein is CATSYRQGGTYEQYF. CDR3 bases: TGTGCCACCAGCTATAGACAGGGGGGGACCTACGAGCAGTACTTC. The V gene is TRBV15, the J gene TRBJ2-5, with 9 bases lining up with TRBD1. The J call is uncertain, as TRBJ2-7 better fits the DNA end. This CDR3 region has 15 residues. Germline-derived CDR1 and CDR2 are LNHNV and YYDKDF (reference sequence).

The chain links TRBV18 to TRBJ2-1; 14 nucleotides align to TRBD2. Germline V gives CDR1 KGHSH, CDR2 LQKENI. V lost 2 bases to trimming and J lost 7 bases; unmatched junction nucleotides: 4. The CDR3 has 16 amino acids. CDR3 bases: TGTGCCAGCTCACCAAGGCGACTAGCGGGGGGGAATGAGCAGTTCTTC. Its translation: CASSPRRLAGGNEQFF.

The genes are TRBV6-1 and TRBJ1-5, with 9 bases that match TRBD1. Germline V gene sequence: CDR1 MNHNS, CDR2 SASEGT. V lost 0 bases, J lost 2 bases, and 17 bases stayed unmatched. The CDR3 is made up of 21 amino acids. CDR3 bases: TGTGCCAGCAGTGAAGCTATTCGGGACAGGGCACTATTGGTCGGCAATCAGCCCCAGCATTTT. Protein: CASSEAIRDRALLVGNQPQHF.

With respect to this clone: A read error may account for a junction end that differs from germline. Other DNA sequences of this sample code for an identical CDR3. The V and J genes are TRBV9 and TRBJ1-1; 9 bases match TRBD1. CDR1 is SGDLS and CDR2 is YYNGEE in the germline V gene. The CDR3 covers 16 residues. The CDR3 DNA sequence: TGTGCCAGCAGCGTAGCGCAAGGACAGGGGAGAACTGAGGCTTTCTTT. Amino acids: CASSVAQGQGRTEAFF.

V gene TRBV18 combines with J gene TRBJ2-7; TRBD2 matches 7 bases. V lost 2 bases and J lost 7; bases outside the gene matches: 8. Germline CDR1 KGHSH, CDR2 LQKENI. This CDR3 region has 14 residues. The CDR3 bases are TGTGCCAGCTCACCAGGAGGACTAGGGGTGGAGCAGTACTTC. It codes for CASSPGGLGVEQYF.

The CDR3 DNA sequence: TGTGCCAGCAGCAAAACGGGGGTAGGCAATCAGCCCCAGCATTTT. This codes for CASSKTGVGNQPQHF. This sequence joins TRBV2 and TRBJ1-5; perhaps TRBD1 as D (5 bases). CDR1 is SNHLY and CDR2 is FYNNEI in the germline V gene. Trimming stripped 6 bases from V and 2 bases from J, with 14 bases between. The CDR3 covers 15 residues.

The chain has TRBV5-4 and TRBJ2-2; possible D gene TRBD1, 5 bases. The CDR3 has 13 residues. The V and J ends lost 8 bases and 5 bases respectively, with 13 bases between them. Germline CDR1 and CDR2: SGHNT and YYREEE (reference sequence). This chain's CDR3 is CASLREGTGELFF. In DNA, the CDR3 is TGTGCCAGTCTCAGGGAAGGGACCGGGGAGCTGTTTTTT.

This clone was seen only once. The chain couples TRBV28 to TRBJ1-5; D may be TRBD1 (5 bases). V was clipped by 3 bases and J by 9 bases, with 12 bases between them. Germline-derived CDR1 and CDR2 are MDHEN and SYDVKM. CDR3 size: 13 residues. The CDR3 reads CASSFQGSGPQHF. In DNA form, the CDR3 reads TGTGCCAGCAGTTTTCAGGGTTCTGGGCCCCAGCATTTT.

The chain carries TRBV5-1 and TRBJ2-6; D possibly corresponds to TRBD1 (5 bases). V lost 2 bases, J lost 0 bases, and 18 bases lay in between. The CDR3 is 19 amino acids. The germline V gene has CDR1 SGHRS and CDR2 YFSETQ. CDR3 nucleotide sequence: TGCGCCAGCAGCTTAACCCTAACAGGAAGTTTCTCTGGGGCCAACGTCCTGACTTTC. It is translated as CASSLTLTGSFSGANVLTF.

J is TRBJ1-1 and V is TRBV11-1, with 9 bases matching TRBD1. V dropped 5 bases and J dropped 1; count of bases not matched to a gene: 5. This CDR3 has 15 residues. From germline, CDR1 is SGHAT and CDR2 FQDESV (reference sequence). The CDR3 loop is CASSQPGQGNTEAFF. CDR3 in DNA: TGTGCCAGCAGCCAACCGGGACAGGGGAACACTGAAGCTTTCTTT.

This sequence joins TRBV13 and TRBJ2-1; 7 bases align to TRBD1. Germline CDR1 PRHDT, CDR2 FYEKMQ (reference sequence). This CDR3 region has 15 residues. With V trimmed by 5 bases and J by 4 bases, 8 bases remained unmatched. For the CDR3, the DNA is TGTGCCAGCAGCATCGACAGGGTGAGGTACAATGAGCAGTTCTTC. Residues: CASSIDRVRYNEQFF.

This clone was detected a few times. V and J are TRBV5-1 and TRBJ2-7; TRBD2 matches 13 bases. Per the germline V gene, CDR1 is SGHRS and CDR2 is YFSETQ. With V trimmed by 3 bases and J by 7 bases, 7 bases remained unmatched. This CDR3 is 15 amino acids long. CDR3 sequence (DNA): TGCGCCAGCAGCTCCGGACTAGCGGGAGTTCAAGAGCAGTACTTC. Residues: CASSSGLAGVQEQYF.

There are a few counts of this clone. This chain links TRBV6-5 with TRBJ1-2, with TRBD1 matching over 10 bases. Germline values: CDR1 MNHEY, CDR2 SVGAGI. J gave up 7 bases and V 2 bases, and 1 base lay outside the gene matches. CDR3 size: 13 residues. The CDR3 reads CASSYDRGLGYTF. CDR3 nucleotides: TGTGCCAGCAGTTACGACAGGGGGCTTGGCTACACCTTC.

This clone was seen a single time. The rearrangement uses TRBV28 and TRBJ1-5, with 7 bases identical to TRBD1. CDR3 length: 15 residues. The germline CDR1 and CDR2 sequences are MDHEN and SYDVKM. With 7 bases clipped from V and 3 bases from J, the junction kept 9 bases outside the gene matches. The DNA for the CDR3 is TGTGCCAGCAACCTCCTGACAGGGCCCAATCAGCCCCAGCATTTT. This codes for CASNLLTGPNQPQHF.

Here the CDR3 reads CASSGDPNSPLHF. As DNA, the CDR3 is TGTGCCAGCTCAGGTGATCCAAATTCACCCCTCCACTTT. V gene TRBV19 combines with J gene TRBJ1-6, with unresolved D. V was cut by 9 bases and J by 7 bases, with 13 bases left in between. The germline CDR1 and CDR2 sequences are LNHDA and SQIVND (reference sequence). This CDR3 is 13 amino acids long.

This chain joins TRBV2 and TRBJ2-3; 8 bases map to TRBD2. Losses at the gene ends were 6 bases for V and 0 bases for J; bases not matched to a gene: 8. The CDR3 is 16 residues long. Germline V gives CDR1 SNHLY, CDR2 FYNNEI. The CDR3 is CASSQPLAGSTDTQYF. The CDR3 nucleotides are TGTGCCAGCAGCCAACCTTTAGCGGGAAGCACAGATACGCAGTATTTT.

V usage is TRBV2 and J usage is TRBJ2-5, with 7 positions matching TRBD1. CDR3 length: 14 amino acids. The V gene end was trimmed by 8 bases and the J gene end by 2 bases; junction bases not matched to a gene: 8. In germline, CDR1 is SNHLY, CDR2 FYNNEI. The CDR3 is CASQTGPPQETQYF. CDR3 DNA: TGTGCCAGCCAGACAGGGCCTCCACAAGAGACCCAGTACTTC.

This chain uses TRBV5-4 with TRBJ1-1; TRBD1 aligns across 9 bases. Germline V gene lookup returns CDR1 SGHNT and CDR2 YYREEE (reference sequence). The CDR3 contains 16 residues. V shed 0 bases and J 4 bases; nucleotides not matched to a gene: 7. The CDR3 nucleotides read TGTGCCAGCAGCTTGGCCCACCGACAGGGGGGCACTGAAGCTTTCTTT. Translated: CASSLAHRQGGTEAFF.

The CDR3 is CASSLATPANTGELFF. CDR3 sequence (DNA): TGTGCCAGCAGCTTGGCCACACCCGCGAACACCGGGGAGCTGTTTTTT. The chain couples TRBV5-4 to TRBJ2-2; no clear D gene. Germline values: CDR1 SGHNT, CDR2 YYREEE (reference sequence). V shed 0 bases and J shed 0 bases, with 9 bases lying between them. The CDR3 consists of 16 residues.